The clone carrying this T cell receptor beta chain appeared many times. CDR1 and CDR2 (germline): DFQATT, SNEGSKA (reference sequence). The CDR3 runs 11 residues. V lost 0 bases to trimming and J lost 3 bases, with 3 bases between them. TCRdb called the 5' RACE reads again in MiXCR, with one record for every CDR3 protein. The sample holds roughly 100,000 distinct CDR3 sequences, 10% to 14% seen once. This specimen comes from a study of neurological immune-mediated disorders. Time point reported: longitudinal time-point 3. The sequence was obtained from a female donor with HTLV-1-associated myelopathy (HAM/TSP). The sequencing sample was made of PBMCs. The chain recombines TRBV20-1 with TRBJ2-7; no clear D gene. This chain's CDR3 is CSAREGYEQYF. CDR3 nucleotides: TGCAGTGCTAGAGAGGGCTACGAGCAGTACTTC.